The clone carrying this T cell receptor (beta chain) was recorded a few times. Its specificity is not known. Amplified regions were TCR beta CDR3 sequences from RNA transcripts. An initial round of RT-PCR targeting the TCR CDR3 relied on the HTBI primer set. TCRdb recomputed calls from the multiplex PCR reads with MiXCR, one row per CDR3 protein. The sample lists about 660,000 distinct CDR3 sequences; less than 45% were seen once. The record originates from a study of T cells in Graves' hyperthyroidism and ophthalmopathy. Notes on the study in general: Ophthalmopathy could be told apart from stable hyperthyroidism with a 13 V-J model. Clonotypes that were expanded in thyroid above 0.001 mostly appeared in blood too.

The CDR3 is made up of 16 amino acids. Germline V CDR1 and CDR2: SGHTA, FQGNSA. The trim removed 6 bases at V and 3 bases at J, leaving 5 bases unmatched. The clonotype comes from an adult man with Graves' disease, either hyperthyroidism or ophthalmopathy (not recorded which). The source material was peripheral blood or thyroid tissue (not recorded which). The chain is built from TRBV7-2 and TRBJ2-2, with 12 bases that match TRBD2. CDR3 in amino acids: CASRSGTSGHTGELFF. CDR3 nucleotides: TGTGCCAGCAGGTCCGGGACTAGCGGGCACACCGGGGAGCTGTTTTTT.